In this sample, the clone carrying this T cell receptor (beta chain) turned up many times. Antigen: not known. TCRbeta library construction was performed incorporating unique molecular identifiers. TCRdb itself ran the PCR reads through MiXCR, one entry per CDR3 protein. The repertoire holds just under 250,000 distinct CDR3 sequences, with about 25% as singletons. Germline CDR1 reads SQVTM; CDR2 reads ANQGSEA. CDR3 length: 13 residues. Trimming cost V 2 bases and J 0 bases, with 2 bases left between them. The data belong to a study of T-cell reconstitution after alpha-beta-depleted transplantation in children. Findings and limits, study-wide: Two months or so post-transplant, alpha-beta T cells reportedly derived from several hundred expanded graft clones.

J is TRBJ2-6 and V is TRBV29-1; the D is unclear. The specimen comprised PBMCs, sampled before TCRalphabeta/CD19-depleted stem cell transplant. The receptor comes from a girl aged 2-10 years with Fanconi anemia, due to receive a stem cell transplant. CDR3 DNA: TGCAGCGTTGAAACCTCTGGGGCCAACGTCCTGACTTTC. Protein product: CSVETSGANVLTF.